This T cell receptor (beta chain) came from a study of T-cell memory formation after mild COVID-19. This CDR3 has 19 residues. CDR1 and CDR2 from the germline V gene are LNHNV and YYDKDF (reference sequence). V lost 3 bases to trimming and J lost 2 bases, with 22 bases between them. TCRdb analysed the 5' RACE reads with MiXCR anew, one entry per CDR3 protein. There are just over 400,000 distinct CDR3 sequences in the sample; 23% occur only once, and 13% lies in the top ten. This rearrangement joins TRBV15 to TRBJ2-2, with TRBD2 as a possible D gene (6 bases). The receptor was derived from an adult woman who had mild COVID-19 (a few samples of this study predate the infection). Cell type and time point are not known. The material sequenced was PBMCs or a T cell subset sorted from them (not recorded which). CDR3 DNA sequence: TGTGCCACCAGCAGGTCCGGGACTCCGGCCCAGGCCAACACCGGGGAGCTGTTTTTT. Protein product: CATSRSGTPAQANTGELFF.